This TCR beta chain emerged from a study of CD8 T cells in Susac syndrome. Study-level findings and limits: The study admitted that it had a relatively small number of individuals in its TCR sequencing and HLA analysis.

CD8+ and CD4+ blood T cells underwent TCR beta sequencing. Negative isolation yielded CD8+ and CD4+ T cells; FACS enriched TEMRA cells. This clonotype has only a few counts. Its antigen is currently unknown. With V trimmed by 11 bases and J by 1 base, 3 bases remained unmatched. The CDR3 has 13 residues. Germline CDR1 MNHNS, CDR2 SASEGT. A quantity of roughly 0.5 to 1 ug RNA underwent reverse transcription using random hexamers. The CDR3 of TCR beta was amplified by immunoSEQ multiplex PCR across 54 Vbeta and 13 Jbeta. TCRdb recomputed calls from the immunoSEQ multiplex PCR reads with MiXCR, one row per CDR3 protein. The sample lists a few hundred thousand distinct CDR3 sequences, 92% occurring once.

Sequencing was done on a sample of CD4+ T cells from PBMCs. This sequence joins TRBV6-1 and TRBJ2-3; 10 bases line up with TRBD2. This sequence originates from a human donor with multiple sclerosis. This CDR3 is CASGLAGTDTQYF. The CDR3 bases are TGTGCCTCAGGACTAGCGGGCACAGATACGCAGTATTTT.